Here is one TCR beta chain with its context. The source of the sample is a study of blood T cell repertoires in COVID-19. The wider study: Samples of COVID-19 (acute and convalescent) were obtained from the United States, Italy and Spain.

Participants' own reports of clinical history determined their cohort assignment. This CDR3 is 15 amino acids long. The germline CDR1 and CDR2 sequences are SGHNT and YYREEE (reference sequence). V was cut by 1 base and J by 0 bases, with 10 bases left in between. Methods used by the authors: The assay estimated nucleated cells by amplifying reference gene primers. Only in-frame clones appear in the TCRdb table, and some are missing; sequencing was by immunoSEQ multiplex PCR. V and J calls and clone size follow that table, whereas D and trimming were derived from the DNA. Of over 150,000 clones listed, roughly 87% are singletons.

The clonotype originates from a woman aged 25 to 39 who had recovered from COVID-19. The V call is TRBV5-4, the J call TRBJ1-2, with a weak D call TRBD1 (5 bases). The sample consisted of PBMCs or T cells enriched from blood (not recorded which). CDR3 in amino acids: CASSLQGVPNYGYTF. The CDR3 coding sequence is TGTGCCAGCAGCTTGCAAGGGGTTCCTAACTATGGCTACACCTTC.